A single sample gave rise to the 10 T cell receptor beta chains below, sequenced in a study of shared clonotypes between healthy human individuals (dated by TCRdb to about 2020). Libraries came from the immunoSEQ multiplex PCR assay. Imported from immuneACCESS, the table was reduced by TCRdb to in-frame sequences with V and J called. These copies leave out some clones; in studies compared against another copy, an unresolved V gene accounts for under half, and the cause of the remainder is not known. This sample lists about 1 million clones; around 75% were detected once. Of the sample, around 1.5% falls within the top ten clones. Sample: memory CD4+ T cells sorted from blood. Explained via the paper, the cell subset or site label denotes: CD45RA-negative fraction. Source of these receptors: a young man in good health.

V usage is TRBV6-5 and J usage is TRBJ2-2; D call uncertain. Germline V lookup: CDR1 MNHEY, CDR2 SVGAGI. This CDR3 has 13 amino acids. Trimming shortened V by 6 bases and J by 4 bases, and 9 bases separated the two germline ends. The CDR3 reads CASREDRTGELFF. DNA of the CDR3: TGTGCCAGCAGAGAGGACCGCACCGGGGAGCTGTTTTTT.

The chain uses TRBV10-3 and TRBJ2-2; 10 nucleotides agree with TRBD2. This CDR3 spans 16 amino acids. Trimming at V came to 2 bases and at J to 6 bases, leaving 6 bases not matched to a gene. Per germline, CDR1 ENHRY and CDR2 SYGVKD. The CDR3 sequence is CAISEASGSRSGELFF. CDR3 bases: TGTGCCATCAGTGAGGCTAGCGGGAGTCGGTCCGGGGAGCTGTTTTTT.

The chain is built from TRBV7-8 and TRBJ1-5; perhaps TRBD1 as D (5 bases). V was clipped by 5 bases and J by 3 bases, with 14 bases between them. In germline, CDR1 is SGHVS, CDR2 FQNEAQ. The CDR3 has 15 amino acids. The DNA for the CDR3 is TGTGCCAGCAGCCCCCGGGACGGAGTCAATCAGCCCCAGCATTTT. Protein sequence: CASSPRDGVNQPQHF.

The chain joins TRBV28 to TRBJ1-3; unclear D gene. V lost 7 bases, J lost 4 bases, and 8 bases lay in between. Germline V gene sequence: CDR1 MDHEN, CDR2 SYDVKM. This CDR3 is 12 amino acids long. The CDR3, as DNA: TGTGCCAGCATTTCGGGCGGAAACACCATATATTTT. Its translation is CASISGGNTIYF. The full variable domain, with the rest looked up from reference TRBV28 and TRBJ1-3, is DVKVTQSSRYLVKRTGEKVFLECVQDMDHENMFWYRQDPGLGLRLIYFSYDVKMKEKGDIPEGYSVSREKKERFSLILESASTNQTSMYLCASISGGNTIYFGEGSWLTVV.

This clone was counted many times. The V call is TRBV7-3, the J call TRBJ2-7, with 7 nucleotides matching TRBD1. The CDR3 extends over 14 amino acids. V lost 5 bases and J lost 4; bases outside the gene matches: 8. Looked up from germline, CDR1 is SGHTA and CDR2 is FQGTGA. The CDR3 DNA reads TGTGCCAGCAGCACCGGACAGGCCCCGTACGAGCAGTACTTC. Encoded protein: CASSTGQAPYEQYF.

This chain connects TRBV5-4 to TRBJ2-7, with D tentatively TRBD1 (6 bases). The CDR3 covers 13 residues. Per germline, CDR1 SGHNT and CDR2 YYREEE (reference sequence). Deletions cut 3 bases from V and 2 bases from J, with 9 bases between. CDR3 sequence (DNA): TGTGCCAGCAGCTCTACAGGGACCTACGAGCAGTACTTC. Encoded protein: CASSSTGTYEQYF. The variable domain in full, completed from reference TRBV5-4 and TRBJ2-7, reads ETGVTQSPTHLIKTRGQQVTLRCSSQSGHNTVSWYQQALGQGPQFIFQYYREEENGRGNFPPRFSGLQFPNYSSELNVNALELDDSALYLCASSSTGTYEQYFGPGTRLTVT.

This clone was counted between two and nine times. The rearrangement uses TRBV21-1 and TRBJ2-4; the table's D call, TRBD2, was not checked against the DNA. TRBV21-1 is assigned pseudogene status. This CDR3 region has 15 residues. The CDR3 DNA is TGTGCCAGCAGCATAACGTCGGGAGATTCGGACATTCAGTACTTC. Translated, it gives CASSITSGDSDIQYF.

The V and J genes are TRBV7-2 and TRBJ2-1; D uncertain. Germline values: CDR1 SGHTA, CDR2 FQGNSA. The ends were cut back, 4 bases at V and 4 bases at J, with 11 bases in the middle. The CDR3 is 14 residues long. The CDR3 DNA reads TGTGCCAGCAGCTCAGAACTGGGGTACAATGAGCAGTTCTTC. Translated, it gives CASSSELGYNEQFF.

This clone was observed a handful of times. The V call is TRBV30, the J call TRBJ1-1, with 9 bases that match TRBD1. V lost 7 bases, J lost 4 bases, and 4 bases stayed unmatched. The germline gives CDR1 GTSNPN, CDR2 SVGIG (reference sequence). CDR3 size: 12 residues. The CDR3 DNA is TGTGCCTCCCGACAGGGGGTCACTGAAGCTTTCTTT. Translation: CASRQGVTEAFF.

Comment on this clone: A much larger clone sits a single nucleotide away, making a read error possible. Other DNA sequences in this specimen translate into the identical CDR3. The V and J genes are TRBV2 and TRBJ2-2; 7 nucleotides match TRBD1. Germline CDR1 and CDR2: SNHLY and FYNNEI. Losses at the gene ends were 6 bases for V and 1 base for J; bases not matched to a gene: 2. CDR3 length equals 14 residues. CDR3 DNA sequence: TGTGCCAGCAGCCGGGACAGGAACACCGGGGAGCTGTTTTTT. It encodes CASSRDRNTGELFF.